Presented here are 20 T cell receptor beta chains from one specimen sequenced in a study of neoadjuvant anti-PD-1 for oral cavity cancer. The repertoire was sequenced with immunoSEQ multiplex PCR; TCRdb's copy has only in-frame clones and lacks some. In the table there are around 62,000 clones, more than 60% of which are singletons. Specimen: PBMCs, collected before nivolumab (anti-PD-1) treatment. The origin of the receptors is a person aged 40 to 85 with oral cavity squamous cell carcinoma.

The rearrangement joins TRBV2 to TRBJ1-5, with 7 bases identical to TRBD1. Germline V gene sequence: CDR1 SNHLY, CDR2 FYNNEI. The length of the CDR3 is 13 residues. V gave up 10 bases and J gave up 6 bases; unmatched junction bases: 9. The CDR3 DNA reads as TGTGCCACCTCCGGGACAGCCGTTCAGCCCCAGCATTTT. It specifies CATSGTAVQPQHF.

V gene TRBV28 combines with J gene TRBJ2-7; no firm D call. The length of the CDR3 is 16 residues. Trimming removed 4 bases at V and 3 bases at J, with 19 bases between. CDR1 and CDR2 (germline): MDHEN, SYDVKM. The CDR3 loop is CASSSSGAGDFYEQYF. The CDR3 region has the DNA TGTGCCAGCAGTTCTTCTGGAGCCGGTGACTTCTACGAGCAGTACTTC.

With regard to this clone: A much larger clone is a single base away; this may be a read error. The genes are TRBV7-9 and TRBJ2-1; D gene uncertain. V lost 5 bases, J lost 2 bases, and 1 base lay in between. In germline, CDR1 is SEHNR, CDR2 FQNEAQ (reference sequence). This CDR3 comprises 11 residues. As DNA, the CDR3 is TGTGCCAGCAGCCCCTACAATGAGCAGTTCTTC. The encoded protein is CASSPYNEQFF. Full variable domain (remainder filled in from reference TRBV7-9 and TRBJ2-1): DTGVSQNPRHKITKRGQNVTFRCDPISEHNRLYWYRQTLGQGPEFLTYFQNEAQLEKSRLLSDRFSAERPKGSFSTLEIQRTEQGDSAMYLCASSPYNEQFFGPGTRLTVL.

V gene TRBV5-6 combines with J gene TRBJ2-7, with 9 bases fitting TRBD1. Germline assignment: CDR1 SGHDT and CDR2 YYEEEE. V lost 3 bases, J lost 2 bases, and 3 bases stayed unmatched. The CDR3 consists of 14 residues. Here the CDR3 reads CASSWDREAYEQYF. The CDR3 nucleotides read TGTGCCAGCAGCTGGGACAGGGAAGCCTACGAGCAGTACTTC.

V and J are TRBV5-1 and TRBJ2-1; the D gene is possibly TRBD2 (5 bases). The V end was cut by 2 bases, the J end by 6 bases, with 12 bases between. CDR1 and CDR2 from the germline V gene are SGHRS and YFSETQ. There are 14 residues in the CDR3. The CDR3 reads CASSFQLGVNEQFF. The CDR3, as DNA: TGCGCCAGCAGCTTCCAACTAGGTGTCAATGAGCAGTTCTTC.

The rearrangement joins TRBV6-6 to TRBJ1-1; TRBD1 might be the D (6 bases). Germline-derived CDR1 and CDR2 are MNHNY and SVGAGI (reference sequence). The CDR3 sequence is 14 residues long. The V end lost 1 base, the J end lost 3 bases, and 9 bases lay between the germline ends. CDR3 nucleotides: TGTGCCAGCAGTTACTTCAGGGGTGACACTGAAGCTTTCTTT. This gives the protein CASSYFRGDTEAFF.

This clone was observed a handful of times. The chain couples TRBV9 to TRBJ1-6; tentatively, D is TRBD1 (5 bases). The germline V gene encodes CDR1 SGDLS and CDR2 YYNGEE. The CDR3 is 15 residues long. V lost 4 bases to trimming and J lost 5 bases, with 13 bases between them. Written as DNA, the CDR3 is TGTGCCAGCAGCCCAGGGAAGTACGATAATTCACCCCTCCACTTT. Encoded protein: CASSPGKYDNSPLHF.

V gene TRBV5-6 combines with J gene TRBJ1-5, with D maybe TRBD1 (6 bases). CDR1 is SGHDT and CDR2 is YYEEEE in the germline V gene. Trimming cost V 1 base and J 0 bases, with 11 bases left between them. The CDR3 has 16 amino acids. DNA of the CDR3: TGTGCCAGCAGCTTGCGGGGGGGCATTAGCAATCAGCCCCAGCATTTT. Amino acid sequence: CASSLRGGISNQPQHF.

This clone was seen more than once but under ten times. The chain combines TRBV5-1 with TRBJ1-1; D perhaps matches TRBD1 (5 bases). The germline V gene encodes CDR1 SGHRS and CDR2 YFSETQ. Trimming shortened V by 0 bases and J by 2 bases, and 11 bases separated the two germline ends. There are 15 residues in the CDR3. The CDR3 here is CASSLVGVGNTEAFF. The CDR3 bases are TGCGCCAGCAGCTTGGTGGGGGTGGGAAACACTGAAGCTTTCTTT.

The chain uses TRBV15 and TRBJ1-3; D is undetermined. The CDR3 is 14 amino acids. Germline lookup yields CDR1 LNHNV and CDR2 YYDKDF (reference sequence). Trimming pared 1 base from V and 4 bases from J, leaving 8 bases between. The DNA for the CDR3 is TGTGCCACCAGCAGAGGTTACTCGGGAAACACCATATATTTT. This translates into CATSRGYSGNTIYF.

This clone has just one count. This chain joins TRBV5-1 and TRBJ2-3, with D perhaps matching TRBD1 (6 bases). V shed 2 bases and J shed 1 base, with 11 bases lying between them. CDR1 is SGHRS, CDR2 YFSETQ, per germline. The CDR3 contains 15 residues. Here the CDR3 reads CASSFSGAGTDTQYF. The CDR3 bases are TGCGCCAGCAGCTTTTCAGGGGCTGGCACAGATACGCAGTATTTT. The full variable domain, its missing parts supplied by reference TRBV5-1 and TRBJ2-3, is KAGVTQTPRYLIKTRGQQVTLSCSPISGHRSVSWYQQTPGQGLQFLFEYFSETQRNKGNFPGRFSGRQFSNSRSEMNVSTLELGDSALYLCASSFSGAGTDTQYFGPGTRLTVL.

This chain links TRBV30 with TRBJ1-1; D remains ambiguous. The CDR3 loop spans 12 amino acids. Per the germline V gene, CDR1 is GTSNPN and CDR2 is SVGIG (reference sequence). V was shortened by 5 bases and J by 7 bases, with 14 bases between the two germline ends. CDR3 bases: TGTGCCTGGGCCCCCGTAGCCGTTGAAGCTTTCTTT. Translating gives CAWAPVAVEAFF.

CDR3 residues: CASRDREGGTEAFF. The CDR3 DNA reads as TGTGCCAGCAGAGACAGAGAAGGTGGAACTGAAGCTTTCTTT. This chain connects TRBV2 to TRBJ1-1; weak D call: TRBD1 (5 bases). Per germline, CDR1 SNHLY and CDR2 FYNNEI. The V end was cut by 6 bases, the J end by 5 bases, with 16 bases between. CDR3 size: 14 residues.

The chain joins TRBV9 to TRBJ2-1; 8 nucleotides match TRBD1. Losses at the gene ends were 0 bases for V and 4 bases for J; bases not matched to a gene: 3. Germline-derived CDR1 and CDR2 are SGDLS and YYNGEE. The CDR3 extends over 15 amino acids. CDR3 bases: TGTGCCAGCAGCGTAGCGGGACAGGCATACAATGAGCAGTTCTTC. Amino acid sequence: CASSVAGQAYNEQFF.

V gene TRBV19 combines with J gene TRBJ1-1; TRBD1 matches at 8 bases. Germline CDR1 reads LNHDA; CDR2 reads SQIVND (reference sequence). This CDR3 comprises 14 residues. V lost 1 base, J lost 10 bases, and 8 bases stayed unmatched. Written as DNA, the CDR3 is TGTGCCAGTAGTATAGTCGGACAGGGAGGACGAGCTTTCTTT. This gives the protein CASSIVGQGGRAFF.

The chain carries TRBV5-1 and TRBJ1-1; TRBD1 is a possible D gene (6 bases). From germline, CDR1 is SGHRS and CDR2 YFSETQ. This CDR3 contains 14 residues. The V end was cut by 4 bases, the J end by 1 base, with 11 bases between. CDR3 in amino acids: CASSPGGRNTEAFF. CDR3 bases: TGCGCCAGCAGCCCCGGGGGGCGGAACACTGAAGCTTTCTTT.

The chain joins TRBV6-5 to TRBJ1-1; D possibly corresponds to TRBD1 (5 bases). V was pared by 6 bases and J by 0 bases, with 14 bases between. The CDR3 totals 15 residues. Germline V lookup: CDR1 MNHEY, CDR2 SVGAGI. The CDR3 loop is CASRPGGRMNTEAFF. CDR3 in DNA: TGTGCCAGCAGACCCGGGGGACGCATGAACACTGAAGCTTTCTTT.

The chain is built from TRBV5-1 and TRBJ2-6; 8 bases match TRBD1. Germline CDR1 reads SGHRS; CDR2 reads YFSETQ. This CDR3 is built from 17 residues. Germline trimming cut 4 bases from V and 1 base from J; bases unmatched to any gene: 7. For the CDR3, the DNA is TGCGCCAGCAGCCACGAGCAGGGGGCATCTGGGGCCAACGTCCTGACTTTC. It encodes CASSHEQGASGANVLTF.

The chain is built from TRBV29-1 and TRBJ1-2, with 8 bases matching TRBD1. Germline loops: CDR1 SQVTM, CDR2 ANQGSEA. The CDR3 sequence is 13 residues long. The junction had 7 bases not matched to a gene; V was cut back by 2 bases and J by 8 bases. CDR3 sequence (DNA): TGCAGCGTTGAACAGGGGGCGACTGGAGGCTACACCTTC. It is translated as CSVEQGATGGYTF. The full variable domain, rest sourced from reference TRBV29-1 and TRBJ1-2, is SAVISQKPSRDICQRGTSLTIQCQVDSQVTMMFWYRQQPGQSLTLIATANQGSEATYESGFVIDKFPISRPNLTFSTLTVSNMSPEDSSIYLCSVEQGATGGYTFGSGTRLTVV.

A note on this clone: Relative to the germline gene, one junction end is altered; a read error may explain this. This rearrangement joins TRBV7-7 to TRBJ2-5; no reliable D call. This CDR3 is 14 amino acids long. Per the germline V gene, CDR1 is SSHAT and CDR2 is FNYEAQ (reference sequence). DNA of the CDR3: TGTGCTAGCAGCTTAAGGGCCGGATCAGAGACCCAGTACTTC. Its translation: CASSLRAGSETQYF.